This is a list of T cell receptor beta chains from one sample in a study of vaccination and CD4 T cells after COVID-19. MiXCR was run by TCRdb on the PCR reads, yielding one entry per CDR3 protein. This table holds about 15,000 distinct CDR3 sequences, around 47% found once. No antigens are known for them. The input for sequencing was CD4+ T cells from blood, cultured in vitro, taken about 7 months after SARS-CoV-2 vaccination. The receptors were gathered from a human donor who had recovered from COVID-19. Both conserved end residues are part of each CDR3. The order of the fields is D gene, J gene, clone size, V gene, CDR3 DNA, CDR3 protein. A D gene is named only where the DNA matches it firmly. The size field is filled for only some rows; it gives once, few, many or a size class.

d_call: .; j_call: TRBJ1-1; clone_size: .; v_call: TRBV2; cdr3_nt: TGTGCCAGCGCACAGACTGATGCCCTGAACACTGAAGCTTTCTTT; cdr3_aa: CASAQTDALNTEAFF
d_call: .; j_call: TRBJ2-3; clone_size: few; v_call: TRBV7-2; cdr3_nt: TGTGCCAGCAGCTTAGCAGGGCCAGATACGCAGTATTTT; cdr3_aa: CASSLAGPDTQYF
d_call: .; j_call: TRBJ1-5; clone_size: .; v_call: TRBV20-1; cdr3_nt: TGCAGTGCTAGAGATGCAGGGCGAGGGAATCAGCCCCAGCATTTT; cdr3_aa: CSARDAGRGNQPQHF
d_call: .; j_call: TRBJ2-3; clone_size: .; v_call: TRBV18; cdr3_nt: TGTGCCAGCTCACCTTCTGGCGGGGTTGGAGATACGCAGTATTTT; cdr3_aa: CASSPSGGVGDTQYF
d_call: TRBD1; j_call: TRBJ1-1; clone_size: .; v_call: TRBV28; cdr3_nt: TGTGCCAGCAGTTTTTTGGGACAGGGGCTCTCTTGGGGCACTGAAGCTTTCTTT; cdr3_aa: CASSFLGQGLSWGTEAFF
d_call: .; j_call: TRBJ1-1; clone_size: .; v_call: TRBV7-9; cdr3_nt: TGTGCCAGCAGCTTAGTGGAAGGGACTGAAGCTTTCTTT; cdr3_aa: CASSLVEGTEAFF
d_call: TRBD1; j_call: TRBJ2-7; clone_size: .; v_call: TRBV5-8; cdr3_nt: TGTGCCAGCAGCATACGCACAGGGGTTGGCGAGCAGTACTTC; cdr3_aa: CASSIRTGVGEQYF
d_call: .; j_call: TRBJ1-2; clone_size: few; v_call: TRBV6-1; cdr3_nt: TGTGCCAGCAGTGAAACGTTCGGACGCTATGGCTACACCTTC; cdr3_aa: CASSETFGRYGYTF
d_call: .; j_call: TRBJ1-5; clone_size: .; v_call: TRBV6-1; cdr3_nt: TGTGCCAGCAACCGGGACCGGGACGGGAATCAGCCCCAGCATTTT; cdr3_aa: CASNRDRDGNQPQHF
d_call: TRBD2; j_call: TRBJ2-5; clone_size: few; v_call: TRBV6-5; cdr3_nt: TGTGCCAGCAGTTTTGCCGGGACTAGTATCCGAGAGACCCAGTACTTC; cdr3_aa: CASSFAGTSIRETQYF
d_call: .; j_call: TRBJ2-3; clone_size: .; v_call: TRBV19; cdr3_nt: TGTGCCAGTAGTATAGATACTCCCGCCCCCACAGATACGCAGTATTTT; cdr3_aa: CASSIDTPAPTDTQYF
d_call: .; j_call: TRBJ2-3; clone_size: .; v_call: TRBV7-3; cdr3_nt: TGTGCCAGCAGCCTACAGGGAGATACGCAGTATTTT; cdr3_aa: CASSLQGDTQYF
d_call: .; j_call: TRBJ2-7; clone_size: .; v_call: TRBV6-5; cdr3_nt: TGTGCCAGCAGTTATTTTCAGGGGGAGGGAATAAACGAGCAGTACTTC; cdr3_aa: CASSYFQGEGINEQYF
d_call: .; j_call: TRBJ2-5; clone_size: .; v_call: TRBV4-3; cdr3_nt: TGCGCCAGCAGCCAAGCCCCGGGGGCGTGGGAGACCCAGTACTTC; cdr3_aa: CASSQAPGAWETQYF
d_call: .; j_call: TRBJ2-7; clone_size: once; v_call: TRBV15; cdr3_nt: TGTGCCACCAGCAGAGATGTAAACGACTACGAGCAGTACTTC; cdr3_aa: CATSRDVNDYEQYF
d_call: .; j_call: TRBJ2-7; clone_size: .; v_call: TRBV12-5; cdr3_nt: TGTGCTAGTGGTTTGGCCTACTACGAGCAGTACTTC; cdr3_aa: CASGLAYYEQYF
d_call: TRBD2; j_call: TRBJ2-7; clone_size: .; v_call: TRBV7-3; cdr3_nt: TGTGCCAGCAGCCCCCTAGGAGCGGGAGCCGAGCAGTACTTC; cdr3_aa: CASSPLGAGAEQYF
d_call: .; j_call: TRBJ2-1; clone_size: .; v_call: TRBV20-1; cdr3_nt: TGCAGTGCTAGGGGTCCCGGAGCCGGCGATGAGCAGTTCTTC; cdr3_aa: CSARGPGAGDEQFF
d_call: .; j_call: TRBJ2-3; clone_size: .; v_call: TRBV7-2; cdr3_nt: TGTGCCAGCAGCCCTCAGGGGAGCACAGATACGCAGTATTTT; cdr3_aa: CASSPQGSTDTQYF
d_call: .; j_call: TRBJ2-3; clone_size: few; v_call: TRBV20-1; cdr3_nt: TGCAGTGCACCGGACACCCTTGTCGCAGATACGCAGTATTTT; cdr3_aa: CSAPDTLVADTQYF
d_call: .; j_call: TRBJ1-1; clone_size: .; v_call: TRBV7-3; cdr3_nt: TGTGCCAGCAGCTTAAACCCGCGGGGGGCGCACACTGAAGCTTTCTTT; cdr3_aa: CASSLNPRGAHTEAFF
d_call: TRBD1; j_call: TRBJ1-4; clone_size: .; v_call: TRBV20-1; cdr3_nt: TGCAGTGCTGGTGGGGGGGACAGGCTGTTTTTT; cdr3_aa: CSAGGGDRLFF
d_call: .; j_call: TRBJ2-2; clone_size: .; v_call: TRBV7-2; cdr3_nt: TGTGCCAGCAGCTTAGTGGGAGGTACCACCGGGGAGCTGTTTTTT; cdr3_aa: CASSLVGGTTGELFF
d_call: .; j_call: TRBJ1-1; clone_size: .; v_call: TRBV24-1; cdr3_nt: TGTGCCACCAGTGACGCACCCGGGGGCACTGAAGCTTTCTTT; cdr3_aa: CATSDAPGGTEAFF
d_call: .; j_call: TRBJ1-6; clone_size: few; v_call: TRBV27; cdr3_nt: TGTGCCAGCAGTAAAACAGGGCGTGGTTCACCCCTCCACTTT; cdr3_aa: CASSKTGRGSPLHF
d_call: .; j_call: TRBJ2-3; clone_size: .; v_call: TRBV6-4; cdr3_nt: TGTGCCAGCAAATTGAGTCCCCAATCAGATACGCAGTATTTT; cdr3_aa: CASKLSPQSDTQYF
d_call: TRBD1; j_call: TRBJ1-2; clone_size: few; v_call: TRBV6-2/TRBV6-3; cdr3_nt: TGTGCCAGCAGTGACAGGGCCTATGGCTACACCTTC; cdr3_aa: CASSDRAYGYTF
d_call: .; j_call: TRBJ1-1; clone_size: .; v_call: TRBV20-1; cdr3_nt: TGCAGTGCTAGGGGCAGCACTGAAGCTTTCTTT; cdr3_aa: CSARGSTEAFF
d_call: TRBD2; j_call: TRBJ2-7; clone_size: .; v_call: TRBV18; cdr3_nt: TGTGCCAGCTCACCAACTTCTCCCGGGACTAGCGGGGGCTACGAGCAGTACTTC; cdr3_aa: CASSPTSPGTSGGYEQYF
d_call: TRBD2; j_call: TRBJ2-3; clone_size: .; v_call: TRBV7-2; cdr3_nt: TGTGCCAGCAGCCTAGCCTTTAGCGGGGGTTCCATGAATACGCAGTATTTT; cdr3_aa: CASSLAFSGGSMNTQYF
d_call: .; j_call: TRBJ2-6; clone_size: few; v_call: TRBV2; cdr3_nt: TGTGCCAGCGGGGGGAACGTCCTGACTTTC; cdr3_aa: CASGGNVLTF
d_call: .; j_call: TRBJ2-5; clone_size: once; v_call: TRBV27; cdr3_nt: TGTGCCAGCAGTTCATCGGGCCGGGCCTCCCTGGAGACCCAGTACTTC; cdr3_aa: CASSSSGRASLETQYF
d_call: TRBD1; j_call: TRBJ1-2; clone_size: few; v_call: TRBV6-1; cdr3_nt: TGTGCCAGCAGCCTCCAGGGGGCTAACTATGGCTACACCTTC; cdr3_aa: CASSLQGANYGYTF
d_call: TRBD1; j_call: TRBJ1-2; clone_size: .; v_call: TRBV19; cdr3_nt: TGTGCCAGTAGACAGGGGGTGGAGCGCTATGGCTACACCTTC; cdr3_aa: CASRQGVERYGYTF
d_call: TRBD2; j_call: TRBJ2-7; clone_size: .; v_call: TRBV7-3; cdr3_nt: TGTGCCAGCAGCCCGAAGGGAGGGTCCTACGAGCAGTACTTC; cdr3_aa: CASSPKGGSYEQYF
d_call: .; j_call: TRBJ2-5; clone_size: once; v_call: TRBV20-1; cdr3_nt: TGCAGTGCTAGAGATGCACGACGGGAAGAGACCCAGTACTTC; cdr3_aa: CSARDARREETQYF
d_call: .; j_call: TRBJ2-3; clone_size: few; v_call: TRBV20-1; cdr3_nt: TGCAGCGGGGTCAGGGGGGGGAATACAGATACGCAGTATTTT; cdr3_aa: CSGVRGGNTDTQYF
d_call: TRBD1; j_call: TRBJ1-5; clone_size: few; v_call: TRBV2; cdr3_nt: TGTGCCAGCAGTACAGGGGCAAATCAGCCCCAGCATTTT; cdr3_aa: CASSTGANQPQHF
d_call: .; j_call: TRBJ2-3; clone_size: few; v_call: TRBV7-2; cdr3_nt: TGTGCCAGCAGCCCTAGAAGCGGAGATACGCAGTATTTT; cdr3_aa: CASSPRSGDTQYF
d_call: .; j_call: TRBJ1-1; clone_size: few; v_call: TRBV20-1; cdr3_nt: TGCAGTGCTAGAGCGTGGACGGGGGTGAACACTGAAGCTTTCTTT; cdr3_aa: CSARAWTGVNTEAFF
d_call: TRBD1; j_call: TRBJ1-5; clone_size: .; v_call: TRBV24-1; cdr3_nt: TGTGCCACCAGTGACACATCCGGGGACAGCTCATTCAAGCCCCAGCATTTT; cdr3_aa: CATSDTSGDSSFKPQHF
d_call: .; j_call: TRBJ2-5; clone_size: few; v_call: TRBV27; cdr3_nt: TGTGCCAGCAGGCCATTTTGGGGAAATGGGTACCAAGAGACCCAGTACTTC; cdr3_aa: CASRPFWGNGYQETQYF
d_call: .; j_call: TRBJ2-3; clone_size: .; v_call: TRBV20-1; cdr3_nt: TGCAGTGCTAGAGTTGACCCAACCCCGGATACGCAGTATTTT; cdr3_aa: CSARVDPTPDTQYF
d_call: .; j_call: TRBJ2-5; clone_size: .; v_call: TRBV6-5; cdr3_nt: TGTGCCAGCAGTTCACCCCGGAGAGAGACCCAGTACTTC; cdr3_aa: CASSSPRRETQYF
d_call: .; j_call: TRBJ1-6; clone_size: .; v_call: TRBV2; cdr3_nt: TGTGCCACCCACGACGGGTATTCACCCCTCCACTTT; cdr3_aa: CATHDGYSPLHF
d_call: .; j_call: TRBJ2-1; clone_size: .; v_call: TRBV10-3; cdr3_nt: TGTGCCATCAGTGAGACATCCAATGAGCAGTTCTTC; cdr3_aa: CAISETSNEQFF
d_call: .; j_call: TRBJ1-2; clone_size: .; v_call: TRBV6-2/TRBV6-3; cdr3_nt: TGTGCCAGCAAGCCGACAGAATCCTATGGCTACACCTTC; cdr3_aa: CASKPTESYGYTF
d_call: TRBD2; j_call: TRBJ2-1; clone_size: .; v_call: TRBV5-5; cdr3_nt: TGTGCCAGCAGCAACTTAGCGGGGGGGCCTGTGAATGAGCAGTTCTTC; cdr3_aa: CASSNLAGGPVNEQFF
d_call: .; j_call: TRBJ1-4; clone_size: .; v_call: TRBV20-1; cdr3_nt: TGCAGTGCTAGGCGCGCAACTAATGAAAAACTGTTTTTT; cdr3_aa: CSARRATNEKLFF
d_call: TRBD2; j_call: TRBJ2-1; clone_size: .; v_call: TRBV29-1; cdr3_nt: TGCAGCGTTGAAGGGGGACTAGCGGTCTACAATGAGCAGTTCTTC; cdr3_aa: CSVEGGLAVYNEQFF
d_call: TRBD2; j_call: TRBJ2-3; clone_size: few; v_call: TRBV20-1; cdr3_nt: TGCAGTGCTGCCCCGGGACTAGCGGGGCTAGAGAGAAGTTATACGCAGTATTTT; cdr3_aa: CSAAPGLAGLERSYTQYF
d_call: .; j_call: TRBJ1-2; clone_size: once; v_call: TRBV7-3; cdr3_nt: TGTGCCAGCAGCCCGTCGGGGGAGGGGAACTATGGCTACACCTTC; cdr3_aa: CASSPSGEGNYGYTF
d_call: .; j_call: TRBJ2-7; clone_size: .; v_call: TRBV28; cdr3_nt: TGTGCCAGCAGTTTATACGGACAGATCTACGAGCAGTACTTC; cdr3_aa: CASSLYGQIYEQYF
d_call: .; j_call: TRBJ2-3; clone_size: .; v_call: TRBV6-1; cdr3_nt: TGTGCCAGCAAGTTTGGAGATACGCAGTATTTT; cdr3_aa: CASKFGDTQYF
d_call: TRBD1; j_call: TRBJ1-1; clone_size: .; v_call: TRBV6-1; cdr3_nt: TGTGCCAGCACCTACCCCAACAGGGGGAACACTGAAGCTTTCTTT; cdr3_aa: CASTYPNRGNTEAFF